This entry is about one T cell receptor beta chain. Its specificity is unknown. Germline loops: CDR1 MNHNS, CDR2 SASEGT. The CDR3 extends over 11 amino acids. The V gene lost 6 bases and the J gene lost 8 bases, with 10 bases spanning the gap. This sample stems from a study of shared clonotypes between healthy human individuals. Whole-study context: Every donor yielded three CD4 naive, three CD4 memory, two CD8 naive and one CD8 memory plate. Study-wide results and limits: Naive CD4 clonotype sharing across a few donors was around 5%.

When replicate PCRs were run on sorted subsets, they used about 220 ng DNA, about 30,000 T cell genomes. The data were produced by immunoSEQ multiplex PCR, yet TCRdb's version contains in-frame clones alone and is incomplete. This sample has 1.6 million or so clones, with roughly 97% found just once. Partitioning of CD4+ cells yielded a CD45RA+ naive subset and a CD45RA-negative memory subset. The clonotype comes from a man aged 25-45 years in good health. The sample comprised naive CD4+ T cells sorted from blood. The subset was: CD45RA+ positively selected. The V gene is TRBV6-1, the J gene TRBJ1-2; D is ambiguous. CDR3 DNA sequence: TGTGCCAGCAGCCCAGGTTTCGGCTACACCTTC. This gives the protein CASSPGFGYTF.